The 6 T cell receptor beta chains given below trace back to one sample, sequenced in a study of beta chain features in type 1 diabetes. The authors reverse transcribed all of the isolated RNA, so sequencing captured expressed TCRB transcripts. The table came from immunoSEQ multiplex PCR; TCRdb's copy has only in-frame clones and leaves some out. The sample lists 150,000 to 190,000 clones; 11% were seen once. The sample was central memory CD4+ T cells from blood. These receptors were obtained from a man between 18 and 35 years old in good health.

This clone was seen only a few times. The V gene is TRBV9, the J gene TRBJ1-3; possibly TRBD1 for D (5 bases). Trimming removed 10 bases from V and 5 bases from J, with 16 bases in between. This CDR3 has 13 amino acids. Germline CDR1 reads SGDLS; CDR2 reads YYNGEE. CDR3 sequence: CASSRDSRNTIYF. CDR3 in DNA: TGTGCCTCCAGCAGGGATTCGAGAAACACCATATATTTT.

The sample holds a few counts of this clone. The rearrangement links TRBV7-9 to TRBJ1-4, with no clear D. CDR1 is SEHNR, CDR2 FQNEAQ, per germline (reference sequence). V was clipped by 2 bases and J by 5 bases, with 15 bases between them. The CDR3 is 16 amino acids. CDR3 DNA: TGTGCCAGCAGCTTACGTGGTACTGTGAACAATGAAAAACTGTTTTTT. Residues: CASSLRGTVNNEKLFF. Full variable domain (rest looked up from reference TRBV7-9 and TRBJ1-4): DTGVSQNPRHKITKRGQNVTFRCDPISEHNRLYWYRQTLGQGPEFLTYFQNEAQLEKSRLLSDRFSAERPKGSFSTLEIQRTEQGDSAMYLCASSLRGTVNNEKLFFGSGTQLSVL.

The table lists this clone with a few counts. V usage is TRBV15 and J usage is TRBJ2-5; no firm D call. The CDR3 covers 12 residues. Trimming cost V 0 bases and J 4 bases, with 3 bases left between them. Germline V gene lookup returns CDR1 LNHNV and CDR2 YYDKDF (reference sequence). Here the CDR3 reads CATSREPETQYF. The CDR3 coding sequence is TGTGCCACCAGCAGAGAACCAGAGACCCAGTACTTC.

The chain has TRBV28 and TRBJ1-5; 12 bases map to TRBD1. Germline CDR1 MDHEN, CDR2 SYDVKM. Trimming at V came to 7 bases and at J to 7 bases, leaving 17 bases not matched to a gene. The CDR3 is 18 amino acids. DNA for the CDR3: TGTGCCAGCAAATCTACTCAAGTGGGACAGGGGGCAGGGCAGCCCCAGCATTTT. Translated, it gives CASKSTQVGQGAGQPQHF.

The V call is TRBV4-1, the J call TRBJ1-4; D is undetermined. Germline loops: CDR1 MGHRA, CDR2 YSYEKL. CDR3 length: 15 amino acids. V shed 6 bases and J shed 3 bases, with 14 bases lying between them. CDR3 protein: CASSPSSQANEKLFF. As DNA, the CDR3 is TGCGCCAGCAGTCCAAGCAGTCAGGCTAATGAAAAACTGTTTTTT.

The table lists this clone with a few counts. This rearrangement joins TRBV21-1 to TRBJ1-2; TRBD1 reflects the table's D call only, with no check against the DNA. TRBV21-1 is a pseudogene locus. The CDR3 contains 18 residues. DNA for the CDR3: TGTGCCAGCAGCAAAAACTTTCTAAGGGCCAGGGTCCCTGATGGCTACACCTTC. As protein: CASSKNFLRARVPDGYTF.